These 24 T cell receptor beta chains originate from one sample sequenced in a study of T cells in Graves' hyperthyroidism and ophthalmopathy. RNA transcripts were the template for amplifying TCR beta CDR3 regions. Initially, a first-round RT-PCR of the TCR CDR3 employed the HTBI primer set. TCRdb fed the multiplex PCR reads into MiXCR, producing one record per CDR3 protein. The data show about 290,000 distinct CDR3 sequences, with 13% seen just once and 7% to 8.5% held by the top ten. Sequencing was carried out using blood. These receptors came from a woman aged 25 to 45 with Graves' hyperthyroidism that later progressed to Graves' ophthalmopathy.

This clonotype was seen a handful of times. V gene TRBV4-1 combines with J gene TRBJ2-7; D is perhaps TRBD2 (5 bases). The CDR3 runs 14 residues. Trimming cost V 1 base and J 4 bases, with 11 bases left between them. Germline V gene lookup returns CDR1 MGHRA and CDR2 YSYEKL. The CDR3 sequence is CASSQAGVEYEQYF. The CDR3 DNA reads TGCGCCAGCAGCCAAGCCGGGGTAGAGTACGAGCAGTACTTC.

This clonotype was counted a few times. A much larger clone differs from this one at a single base, so this may be a read error. The rearrangement uses TRBV3-1 and TRBJ1-2; D gene ambiguous. CDR3 length equals 12 residues. Germline lookup yields CDR1 LGHDT and CDR2 YNNKEL (reference sequence). Trimming left V 0 bases short and J 10 bases short, with 9 bases between. The CDR3 region has the DNA TGTGCCAGCAGCCAAGAGATAGCCATCTACACCTTC. It specifies CASSQEIAIYTF.

This clonotype was seen many times. The chain is built from TRBV20-1 and TRBJ2-3; 10 nucleotides align to TRBD2. Germline loops: CDR1 DFQATT, CDR2 SNEGSKA (reference sequence). CDR3 length: 15 residues. Germline trimming cut 4 bases from V and 7 bases from J; bases unmatched to any gene: 11. The CDR3 DNA is TGCAGTGCTATGAGGCTAGCGGGAGATCAATATACGCAGTATTTT. Translation gives CSAMRLAGDQYTQYF.

This clonotype was found a few times. The chain joins TRBV19 to TRBJ1-2, with 9 bases fitting TRBD1. The CDR3 has 12 amino acids. J lost 6 bases, V lost 6 bases, and 2 bases had no gene match. Germline V gene lookup returns CDR1 LNHDA and CDR2 SQIVND (reference sequence). The DNA for the CDR3 is TGTGCCAGTAGGAGGACAGGGGATGGCTACACCTTC. It translates to CASRRTGDGYTF.

Comments on this clonotype: Since no conserved phenylalanine or tryptophan closes the CDR3, a read error is the likely cause. The chain has TRBV19 and TRBJ2-2; 7 bases map to TRBD2. J lost 4 bases, V lost 1 base, and 0 bases had no gene match. Germline CDR1 LNHDA, CDR2 SQIVND (reference sequence). The CDR3 runs to 14 residues. CDR3 sequence: CASSIAGGTGELFS. In DNA form, the CDR3 reads TGTGCCAGTAGTATAGCGGGAGGCACCGGGGAGCTGTTTTCT.

The J gene is TRBJ2-3, the V gene TRBV7-9; 10 bases match TRBD2. V gave up 8 bases and J gave up 1 base; unmatched junction bases: 3. CDR3 length equals 14 residues. Per germline, CDR1 SEHNR and CDR2 FQNEAQ (reference sequence). In nucleotides, the CDR3 is TGTGCCAGCTGGACTAGCGGAGGCACAGATACGCAGTATTTT. As protein: CASWTSGGTDTQYF.

This chain joins TRBV11-2 and TRBJ1-6; TRBD1 might be the D (5 bases). Trimming left V 1 base short and J 7 bases short, with 14 bases between. Germline V lookup: CDR1 SGHAT, CDR2 FQNNGV. There are 16 residues in the CDR3. CDR3 amino acids: CASSLGSGRGNSPLHF. The CDR3 nucleotides are TGTGCCAGCAGCTTAGGTTCCGGGAGGGGCAATTCACCCCTCCACTTT.

CDR3 in DNA: TGCGCCAGCAGCCAGGGACTAGCGGGAGTTACCGGGGAGCTGTTTTTT. It codes for CASSQGLAGVTGELFF. The chain recombines TRBV4-1 with TRBJ2-2; 14 bases match TRBD2. Germline assignment: CDR1 MGHRA and CDR2 YSYEKL. V trimming: 3 bases; J trimming: 5 bases; junction bases outside the gene matches: 2. CDR3 length: 16 amino acids.

This sequence joins TRBV6-1 and TRBJ2-5, with D maybe TRBD2 (5 bases). CDR1 MNHNS and CDR2 SASEGT come from the germline V gene. Between the trimmed V and J ends, which lost 6 bases and 7 bases, there was a span of 18 bases. The CDR3 has 14 amino acids. CDR3 residues: CASSQPTLRGTQYF. CDR3 coding DNA: TGTGCCAGCAGCCAACCGACTCTTCGGGGGACCCAGTACTTC.

This clonotype was counted many times. CDR3 DNA sequence: TGTGCCAGCACCTGGGGACGGGCCCGCTCCTACAATGAGCAGTTCTTC. It specifies CASTWGRARSYNEQFF. The V and J genes are TRBV6-2 or TRBV6-3 and TRBJ2-1, with D tentatively TRBD1 or TRBD2 (5 bases each). Germline assignment: CDR1 MNHEY and CDR2 SVGEGT. The CDR3 has 16 amino acids. V lost 7 bases to trimming and J lost 0 bases, with 16 bases between them.

The gene calls are TRBV5-8 and TRBJ2-3, with 11 bases fitting TRBD2. Trimming cost V 1 base and J 2 bases; bases outside gene matches: 6. Germline CDR1 SGHTS, CDR2 YDEGEE. The CDR3 has 17 residues. CDR3: CASSLTSTSGTTDTQYF. As DNA, the CDR3 is TGTGCCAGCAGCTTGACCTCGACTAGCGGGACCACAGATACGCAGTATTTT.

This clonotype came up many times. The chain is built from TRBV29-1 and TRBJ1-1; perhaps TRBD1 as D (5 bases). The CDR3 runs 12 residues. The V gene's germline CDR1 is SQVTM and CDR2 ANQGSEA. Trimming left V 7 bases short and J 6 bases short, with 15 bases between. DNA of the CDR3: TGCAGCGCACTCCAGGGTAGGGCTGAAGCTTTCTTT. It translates to CSALQGRAEAFF.

At least ten counts were recorded for this clonotype. The J gene is TRBJ2-1, the V gene TRBV5-1; 10 bases are a match to TRBD2. Germline values: CDR1 SGHRS, CDR2 YFSETQ. V lost 4 bases and J lost 4; bases outside the gene matches: 5. The CDR3 has 15 residues. The CDR3 nucleotides read TGCGCCAGCAGCCCCGAGCGGGGGGGGTACAATGAGCAGTTCTTC. Translation gives CASSPERGGYNEQFF.

This clonotype showed up many times. J is TRBJ1-4 and V is TRBV27, with TRBD1 matching 7 bases. V shed 7 bases and J 0 bases; nucleotides not matched to a gene: 11. This CDR3 is 17 amino acids long. Germline assignment: CDR1 MNHEY and CDR2 SMNVEV (reference sequence). The CDR3 nucleotides are TGTGCCAGCAAGGACAGGAGAGCTGAAGCAACTAATGAAAAACTGTTTTTT. Translating gives CASKDRRAEATNEKLFF.

This clonotype was counted between two and nine times. V gene TRBV7-2 combines with J gene TRBJ2-7; D call uncertain. Trimming removed 5 bases from V and 0 bases from J, with 11 bases in between. Germline lookup yields CDR1 SGHTA and CDR2 FQGNSA. CDR3 length: 14 residues. CDR3 sequence (DNA): TGTGCCAGCAGCGGCTACACTCCCTCCTACGAGCAGTACTTC. As protein: CASSGYTPSYEQYF.

This clonotype was counted ten times or more. The chain is built from TRBV29-1 and TRBJ2-5, with D maybe TRBD1 (6 bases). Trimming removed 1 base at V and 9 bases at J, with 21 bases between. The CDR3 extends over 15 amino acids. The germline gives CDR1 SQVTM, CDR2 ANQGSEA. In DNA form, the CDR3 reads TGCAGCGTTGAAGTGGGGGCCCAAGAGATAGGAGCCCAGTACTTC. It encodes CSVEVGAQEIGAQYF.

This clonotype came up many times. This chain joins TRBV9 and TRBJ1-2; 9 positions agree with TRBD1. The V segment lost 0 bases and the J segment 3 bases; nucleotides outside the gene matches: 3. Germline values: CDR1 SGDLS, CDR2 YYNGEE. The CDR3 covers 15 residues. The CDR3 DNA sequence: TGTGCCAGCAGCGTAGCCCGACAGGGGGACTATGGCTACACCTTC. Translation gives CASSVARQGDYGYTF.

This clonotype was counted ten times or more. The chain joins TRBV30 to TRBJ1-5, with D possibly being TRBD1 (6 bases). Trimming pared 2 bases from V and 0 bases from J, leaving 11 bases between. The length of the CDR3 is 15 residues. Germline V gene lookup returns CDR1 GTSNPN and CDR2 SVGIG (reference sequence). The CDR3 reads CAWSSGTLSNQPQHF. DNA for the CDR3: TGTGCCTGGAGTTCCGGGACACTTAGCAATCAGCCCCAGCATTTT.

V gene TRBV5-6 combines with J gene TRBJ2-2, with TRBD2 matching 11 bases. The CDR3 is 17 residues long. Losses at the gene ends were 4 bases for V and 4 bases for J; bases not matched to a gene: 9. Germline V gene lookup returns CDR1 SGHDT and CDR2 YYEEEE. CDR3 DNA sequence: TGTGCCAGCAGCGGAGGAAATAGCGGGGGGGGCACCGGGGAGCTGTTTTTT. Protein product: CASSGGNSGGGTGELFF.

This clonotype occurred many times. The chain couples TRBV30 to TRBJ2-2; TRBD1 might be the D (6 bases). V lost 5 bases, J lost 3 bases, and 13 bases lay in between. This CDR3 is 14 amino acids long. Germline CDR1 reads GTSNPN; CDR2 reads SVGIG (reference sequence). The chain's CDR3 is CAWRRTGYTGELFF. The CDR3 DNA reads as TGTGCCTGGCGGCGCACAGGGTACACCGGGGAGCTGTTTTTT.

This clonotype has at least ten counts. The V call is TRBV7-9, the J call TRBJ2-5; D is undetermined. The V end lost 4 bases, the J end lost 3 bases, and 6 bases lay between the germline ends. The germline V gene encodes CDR1 SEHNR and CDR2 FQNEAQ (reference sequence). CDR3 length equals 12 residues. The CDR3 is CASSSGEETQYF. CDR3 bases: TGTGCCAGCAGCTCCGGAGAAGAGACCCAGTACTTC. Combining the CDR3 with reference TRBV7-9 and TRBJ2-5 gives the whole variable domain DTGVSQNPRHKITKRGQNVTFRCDPISEHNRLYWYRQTLGQGPEFLTYFQNEAQLEKSRLLSDRFSAERPKGSFSTLEIQRTEQGDSAMYLCASSSGEETQYFGPGTRLLVL.

This clonotype was seen at least ten times. J is TRBJ2-7 and V is TRBV6-1, with 7 bases fitting TRBD2. Trimming took 6 bases from V and 0 from J; bases not matched to a gene: 5. Germline V CDR1 and CDR2: MNHNS, SASEGT. This CDR3 contains 14 residues. The CDR3 nucleotides are TGTGCCAGCAGCCTAGCGGTTTACTCCTACGAGCAGTACTTC. As protein: CASSLAVYSYEQYF.

This clonotype was observed many times. The chain couples TRBV28 to TRBJ1-2; 7 bases align to TRBD1. CDR1 and CDR2 from the germline V gene are MDHEN and SYDVKM. This CDR3 spans 15 amino acids. With V trimmed by 1 base and J by 2 bases, 4 bases remained unmatched. The CDR3, as DNA: TGTGCCAGCAGTTTATTACAGACAGGGAACTATGGCTACACCTTC. Residues: CASSLLQTGNYGYTF.

This clonotype has a count of ten or more. This sequence joins TRBV28 and TRBJ1-1, with a possible D match to TRBD1 (6 bases). CDR3 size: 15 residues. V lost 6 bases, J lost 3 bases, and 17 bases lay in between. CDR1 is MDHEN and CDR2 is SYDVKM in the germline V gene. The CDR3 loop is CASRQGGLGDTEAFF. CDR3 in DNA: TGTGCCAGCAGACAAGGGGGGCTAGGGGACACTGAAGCTTTCTTT.